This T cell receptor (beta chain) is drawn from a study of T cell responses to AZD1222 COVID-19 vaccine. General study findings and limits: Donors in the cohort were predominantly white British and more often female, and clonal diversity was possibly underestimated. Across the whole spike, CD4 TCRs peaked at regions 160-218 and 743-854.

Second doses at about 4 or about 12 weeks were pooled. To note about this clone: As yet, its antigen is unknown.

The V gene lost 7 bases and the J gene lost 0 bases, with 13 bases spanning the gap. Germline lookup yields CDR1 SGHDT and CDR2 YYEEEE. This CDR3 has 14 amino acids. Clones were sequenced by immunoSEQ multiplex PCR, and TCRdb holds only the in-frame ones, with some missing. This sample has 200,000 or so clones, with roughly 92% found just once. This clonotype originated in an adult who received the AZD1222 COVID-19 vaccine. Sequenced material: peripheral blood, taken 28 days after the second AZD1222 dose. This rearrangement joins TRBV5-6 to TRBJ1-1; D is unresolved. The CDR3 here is CASGYGNMNTEAFF. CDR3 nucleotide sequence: TGTGCCAGCGGTTACGGGAACATGAACACTGAAGCTTTCTTT.